This TCR beta chain was identified in a study of T cells in Graves' hyperthyroidism and ophthalmopathy. General study findings and limits: The model identified upcoming ophthalmopathy a median 6.5 months ahead of onset. Researchers report that a 13 V-J model separated ophthalmopathy from stable hyperthyroidism.

The CDR3 is made up of 13 amino acids. V gave up 2 bases and J gave up 2 bases; unmatched junction bases: 0. In germline, CDR1 is DFQATT, CDR2 SNEGSKA (reference sequence). This clonotype was seen a handful of times. Its antigen is not known. There were TCR beta CDR3 regions amplified from RNA transcripts. A set of HTBI primers served as the primers for a first-round RT-PCR of the TCR CDR3. TCRdb analysed the multiplex PCR reads with MiXCR anew, one entry per CDR3 protein. The sample lists 500,000 to 650,000 distinct CDR3 sequences, over 35% occurring once. Any patient presenting with uncontrolled infection, other autoimmune disease, pregnancy or lactation was left out.

The chain is built from TRBV20-1 and TRBJ1-3; 7 nucleotides agree with TRBD1. Specimen: peripheral blood or thyroid tissue (not recorded which). The sequence derives from an adult woman with Graves' disease, either hyperthyroidism or ophthalmopathy (not recorded which). The chain's CDR3 is CSARQGAGNTIYF. The DNA of the CDR3 is TGCAGTGCTAGACAGGGGGCTGGAAACACCATATATTTT.